A single sample gave rise to the 19 T cell receptor beta chains below, sequenced in a study of CD8+CD57+ T cells in acquired aplastic anemia. According to the study, genomic DNA was the template for TCR beta VDJ and CDR3 profiling. One entry per CDR3 protein, called by TCRdb with MiXCR from the reads. The sample contains roughly 420,000 distinct CDR3 sequences, just under 70% of which appear only once. Sequencing was done on a sample of sorted CD4+, CD8+, or CD8+CD57+ T cells (not recorded which) from PBMCs. These receptors originate from a human donor in good health, serving as a control.

The chain carries TRBV7-8 and TRBJ1-1; TRBD1 might be the D (6 bases). CDR1 is SGHVS, CDR2 FQNEAQ, per germline. V lost 1 base and J 3 bases, leaving 12 bases between the germline ends. This CDR3 is built from 15 residues. The CDR3 DNA sequence: TGTGCCAGCAGCTTAGAGGGGGGTGGCGACACTGAAGCTTTCTTT. Residues: CASSLEGGGDTEAFF.

This clonotype has a single count. The rearrangement joins TRBV20-1 to TRBJ2-7, with TRBD1 as a possible D gene (5 bases). Germline CDR1 and CDR2: DFQATT and SNEGSKA (reference sequence). Trimming removed 0 bases at V and 5 bases at J, with 14 bases between. The CDR3 is 14 amino acids. The CDR3 DNA sequence: TGCAGTGCTAGAGATTCCCGGGCAGGGAACGAGCAGTACTTC. Its protein product is CSARDSRAGNEQYF.

This chain uses TRBV12-3 or TRBV12-4 with TRBJ1-6, with unresolved D. There are 13 residues in the CDR3. V lost 6 bases and J 13 bases, leaving 16 bases between the germline ends. DNA of the CDR3: TGTGCCAGCAGCGCCAGCCAACTAAGTCCCCTCCACTTT. It codes for CASSASQLSPLHF.

The chain has TRBV19 and TRBJ1-6; tentative D call: TRBD1 (6 bases). Trimming removed 4 bases at V and 3 bases at J, with 10 bases between. Per the germline V gene, CDR1 is LNHDA and CDR2 is SQIVND (reference sequence). The CDR3 runs to 15 residues. The CDR3 coding sequence is TGTGCCAGTAGTACACAGGGAAACTATAATTCACCCCTCCACTTT. Encoded protein: CASSTQGNYNSPLHF.

A remark on this clonotype: At one end, the junction sequence differs from germline, possibly due to a read error. V is TRBV19 and J is TRBJ1-2; TRBD1 might be the D (5 bases). Germline CDR1 reads LNHDA; CDR2 reads SQIVND (reference sequence). The CDR3 runs 12 residues. CDR3 nucleotide sequence: TGTGCCGCGGAGGGGCTTAGTGAGAATTACCCCTTC. Amino acids: CAAEGLSENYPF.

This clonotype has at least ten counts. CDR3 amino acids: CASSDEGGLYNEQFF. DNA for the CDR3: TGTGCCAGCAGTGATGAAGGGGGCCTTTACAATGAGCAGTTCTTC. This chain joins TRBV6-4 and TRBJ2-1; 7 nucleotides agree with TRBD1. The CDR3 is 15 amino acids. Germline CDR1 MRHNA, CDR2 SNTAGT. V gave up 3 bases and J gave up 4 bases; unmatched junction bases: 6.

About this clonotype itself: No conserved phenylalanine or tryptophan ends this CDR3, so it is likely a read error. Because the CDR3's place on the DNA is in doubt, the DNA is left out and the CDR3 is given as listed by TCRdb. The chain has TRBV2 and TRBJ1-6; TRBD1 is the table's D call, not checked against the DNA. Germline values: CDR1 SNHLY, CDR2 FYNNEI. From its first to its last residue, the CDR3 has 16 amino acids. CDR3 region: CASSLTTGTGQPQHHG.

The V and J genes are TRBV11-2 and TRBJ2-1; no definite D call. Trimming left V 1 base short and J 2 bases short, with 3 bases between. From germline, CDR1 is SGHAT and CDR2 FQNNGV. The CDR3 spans 13 residues. The CDR3 sequence is CASSLAPYNEQFF. The CDR3 nucleotides read TGTGCCAGCAGCTTAGCACCCTACAATGAGCAGTTCTTC.

With respect to this clonotype: It is likely a read error, because the conserved phenylalanine at the end of the CDR3 is missing. This chain joins TRBV12-3 or TRBV12-4 and TRBJ2-5; possible D gene TRBD2, 6 bases. The V and J ends lost 6 bases and 7 bases respectively, with 9 bases between them. The CDR3 runs 11 residues. The CDR3 loop is CASSPAGTQYD. DNA of the CDR3: TGTGCCAGCAGCCCAGCGGGGACCCAGTACGAC.

The rearrangement joins TRBV9 to TRBJ1-4; 7 nucleotides line up with TRBD1. In germline, CDR1 is SGDLS, CDR2 YYNGEE. The CDR3 is made up of 14 amino acids. V shed 4 bases, J shed 16 bases, and the junction held 16 bases outside the gene matches. CDR3 bases: TGTGCCAGCAGCAGGGGGCGCGCTACTACAAACAGGTTTTTT. Translated: CASSRGRATTNRFF. Supplemented by reference TRBV9 and TRBJ1-4, the full variable domain reads DSGVTQTPKHLITATGQRVTLRCSPRSGDLSVYWYQQSLDQGLQFLIQYYNGEERAKGNILERFSAQQFPDLHSELNLSSLELGDSALYFCASSRGRATTNRFFGSGTQLSVL.

The CDR3 sequence: CASSGGTGNGYTF. CDR3 bases: TGTGCCAGCAGCGGAGGGACAGGAAATGGCTACACCTTC. The rearrangement uses TRBV7-2 and TRBJ1-2, with 8 bases matching TRBD1. The CDR3 has 13 amino acids. V was clipped by 5 bases and J by 6 bases; unmatched bases: 5. The V gene's germline CDR1 is SGHTA and CDR2 FQGNSA.

As to this clonotype: An end of the junction does not agree with germline; a read error may underlie this. V usage is TRBV20-1 and J usage is TRBJ2-7; D is ambiguous. CDR1 and CDR2 from the germline V gene are DFQATT and SNEGSKA (reference sequence). The CDR3 loop spans 11 amino acids. The DNA of the CDR3 is TGCAGTGCTCGGGCCGCAGGCGAGCAAGACTTC. Protein sequence: CSARAAGEQDF.

This clonotype was found once. The chain links TRBV2 to TRBJ2-7; D is uncertain. The V gene's germline CDR1 is SNHLY and CDR2 FYNNEI. The CDR3 covers 15 residues. Trimming stripped 6 bases from V and 5 bases from J, with 20 bases between. The CDR3 is CASSCRLGIGDEQYF. For the CDR3, the DNA is TGTGCCAGCAGCTGTAGGTTGGGGATCGGCGACGAGCAGTACTTC.

This chain links TRBV5-5 with TRBJ2-3; the match to TRBD2 covers 10 bases. CDR1 is SGHKS and CDR2 is YYEKEE in the germline V gene (reference sequence). V was pared by 4 bases and J by 4 bases, with 9 bases of the junction left unmatched. The CDR3 sequence is 16 residues long. The CDR3 sequence is CASSPRASGGADTQYF. The CDR3 DNA is TGTGCCAGCAGCCCCCGGGCCAGCGGGGGGGCAGATACGCAGTATTTT.

This clonotype has at least ten counts. V gene TRBV3-1 combines with J gene TRBJ2-1, with 7 bases matching TRBD2. Germline values: CDR1 LGHDT, CDR2 YNNKEL (reference sequence). The CDR3 length is 14 residues. After removal of 4 bases from V and 3 bases from J, the junction contained 3 bases not matched to a gene. CDR3 residues: CASSRGGGYNEQFF. The CDR3 DNA reads as TGTGCCAGCAGCCGGGGGGGAGGCTACAATGAGCAGTTCTTC.

J is TRBJ2-7 and V is TRBV12-3 or TRBV12-4, with D perhaps given as TRBD1 or TRBD2 (6 bases each). The CDR3 runs 16 residues. V lost 4 bases and J lost 4, with 20 bases in between. The CDR3 here is CASSSLGRQGLYEQYF. The CDR3 coding sequence is TGTGCCAGCAGTTCCCTGGGGAGGCAGGGGCTTTACGAGCAGTACTTC.

The CDR3 DNA is TGTGCCAGCAGTTCTCAGGGGGTCGAGCAGTACTTC. Amino acids: CASSSQGVEQYF. V gene TRBV6-5 combines with J gene TRBJ2-7; 7 bases fit TRBD1. Unmatched junction bases numbered 3, after V lost 4 bases and J lost 6 bases. Per the germline V gene, CDR1 is MNHEY and CDR2 is SVGAGI. This CDR3 has 12 residues.

This chain links TRBV10-3 with TRBJ1-3; 9 positions agree with TRBD1. The CDR3 spans 14 residues. V shed 6 bases and J 4 bases; nucleotides not matched to a gene: 4. Per the germline V gene, CDR1 is ENHRY and CDR2 is SYGVKD. The DNA for the CDR3 is TGTGCCATCAGGGGGGACAGGGAAGGAAACACCATATATTTT. Translating gives CAIRGDREGNTIYF.

This chain links TRBV5-1 with TRBJ1-1, with D perhaps TRBD1 (5 bases). There are 15 residues in the CDR3. Germline CDR1 reads SGHRS; CDR2 reads YFSETQ. The V end lost 6 bases, the J end lost 1 base, and 16 bases lay between the germline ends. In DNA, the CDR3 is TGCGCCAGCAAAGGGGCGGGGTCCACGAACACTGAAGCTTTCTTT. This sequence encodes CASKGAGSTNTEAFF.